The 18 T cell receptor beta chains in this list originate from one sample, sequenced in a study of blood T cell repertoires in COVID-19. TCRdb keeps only in-frame clones here, not all; method: immunoSEQ multiplex PCR. The sample includes more than 85,000 clones, roughly four fifths of them seen just once. Sequencing was performed on peripheral blood. The source of these receptors is a man aged 35-49 years with active or convalescent COVID-19.

The chain combines TRBV7-3 with TRBJ2-1; 8 nucleotides align to TRBD1. Germline V gene lookup returns CDR1 SGHTA and CDR2 FQGTGA. V was clipped by 6 bases and J by 8 bases; unmatched bases: 6. This CDR3 has 13 amino acids. The CDR3 here is CASRIAGGDEQFF. The CDR3 region has the DNA TGTGCCAGCAGGATTGCAGGGGGCGATGAGCAGTTCTTC.

The rearrangement uses TRBV7-2 and TRBJ1-2, with 9 nucleotides matching TRBD1. Germline assignment: CDR1 SGHTA and CDR2 FQGNSA. V dropped 5 bases and J dropped 2; count of bases not matched to a gene: 9. The CDR3 loop spans 16 amino acids. The CDR3 DNA reads TGTGCCAGCAGCCCAAATGCCGGGACAGGGAACTATGGCTACACCTTC. The encoded protein is CASSPNAGTGNYGYTF.

The rearrangement links TRBV9 to TRBJ1-4, with a tentative D call TRBD1 (5 bases). The CDR3 has 16 residues. Looked up from germline, CDR1 is SGDLS and CDR2 is YYNGEE. V was pared by 3 bases and J by 0 bases, with 12 bases between. The chain's CDR3 is CASSGAGHATNEKLFF. The CDR3 DNA sequence: TGTGCCAGCAGCGGGGCAGGGCACGCAACTAATGAAAAACTGTTTTTT. Full variable domain (outside the CDR3, taken from reference TRBV9 and TRBJ1-4): DSGVTQTPKHLITATGQRVTLRCSPRSGDLSVYWYQQSLDQGLQFLIQYYNGEERAKGNILERFSAQQFPDLHSELNLSSLELGDSALYFCASSGAGHATNEKLFFGSGTQLSVL.

This chain links TRBV11-2 with TRBJ2-5, with 7 bases identical to TRBD2. Trimming cost V 2 bases and J 5 bases; bases outside gene matches: 8. CDR1 and CDR2 from the germline V gene are SGHAT and FQNNGV. CDR3 length equals 15 residues. In DNA, the CDR3 is TGTGCCAGCAGCTTACCTCTGGGGAGGGGTGAGACCCAGTACTTC. Its translation: CASSLPLGRGETQYF.

This clone was counted once. DNA for the CDR3: TGTGCCAGCAGCTTAGGACCCCAGGGGGCGAATTCACCCCTCCACTTT. Residues: CASSLGPQGANSPLHF. The genes are TRBV7-9 and TRBJ1-6, with 8 positions matching TRBD1. The germline V gene encodes CDR1 SEHNR and CDR2 FQNEAQ (reference sequence). The CDR3 runs 16 residues. Trimming removed 1 base from V and 7 bases from J; junction bases left unmatched: 6.

J is TRBJ2-1 and V is TRBV7-6; D unresolved. The CDR3 consists of 15 residues. V was pared by 5 bases and J by 0 bases, with 11 bases between. Per the germline V gene, CDR1 is SGHVS and CDR2 is FNYEAQ. In nucleotides, the CDR3 is TGTGCCAGCAGCCAGACACAGAGCTCCTACAATGAGCAGTTCTTC. It translates to CASSQTQSSYNEQFF.

In nucleotides, the CDR3 is TGTGCCAGCAGCCCCAACCCAGAAGGGGTTGGCTACACCTTC. Amino acid sequence: CASSPNPEGVGYTF. The rearrangement joins TRBV3-1 (or the pseudogene TRBV3-2) to TRBJ1-2; the D gene is possibly TRBD1 (5 bases). The V gene's germline CDR1 is LGHDT and CDR2 YNNKEL (reference sequence). Deletions cut 4 bases from V and 7 bases from J, with 16 bases between. This CDR3 is built from 14 residues.

This clone has only a few counts. The gene calls are TRBV4-3 and TRBJ2-3, with D possibly being TRBD2 (6 bases). The ends were cut back, 5 bases at V and 4 bases at J, with 16 bases in the middle. The CDR3 spans 15 residues. In germline, CDR1 is LGHNA, CDR2 YSLEER. This chain's CDR3 is CASSAVGGQSDTQYF. CDR3 coding DNA: TGCGCCAGCAGCGCAGTCGGGGGTCAGTCAGATACGCAGTATTTT.

The chain couples TRBV18 to TRBJ1-1, with TRBD1 matching 7 bases. CDR1 and CDR2 (germline): KGHSH, LQKENI. The V gene end was trimmed by 4 bases and the J gene end by 7 bases; junction bases not matched to a gene: 9. The CDR3 runs 14 residues. The CDR3 sequence is CASSRQGGAVEAFF. The DNA for the CDR3 is TGTGCCAGCTCACGCCAGGGGGGAGCTGTTGAAGCTTTCTTT.

V is TRBV7-3 and J is TRBJ2-7; D is perhaps TRBD2 (6 bases). The length of the CDR3 is 13 residues. Germline V gives CDR1 SGHTA, CDR2 FQGTGA. V was pared by 8 bases and J by 5 bases, with 16 bases between. The CDR3 here is CASGVDGGHEQYF. The CDR3 DNA reads TGTGCCAGCGGGGTTGACGGGGGTCACGAGCAGTACTTC.

This chain uses TRBV4-2 with TRBJ2-7, with TRBD2 matching 12 bases. This CDR3 has 19 amino acids. Trimming at V came to 1 base and at J to 1 base, leaving 11 bases not matched to a gene. Germline CDR1 LGHNA, CDR2 YNFKEQ. CDR3 sequence: CASSQGLETSGGFSYEQYF. DNA for the CDR3: TGTGCCAGCAGCCAAGGCTTGGAGACTAGCGGGGGTTTTTCCTACGAGCAGTACTTC.

Many counts were recorded for this clone. The genes are TRBV4-1 and TRBJ2-3, with 11 positions matching TRBD2. This CDR3 region has 16 residues. The germline V gene has CDR1 MGHRA and CDR2 YSYEKL. The V gene end was trimmed by 2 bases and the J gene end by 6 bases; junction bases not matched to a gene: 7. For the CDR3, the DNA is TGCGCCAGCAGCCAAAATAGCGGGGGGGTGCTGGATACGCAGTATTTT. Protein sequence: CASSQNSGGVLDTQYF.

This clone has a single count. This chain uses TRBV6-5 with TRBJ2-5, with TRBD2 as a possible D gene (5 bases). Per the germline V gene, CDR1 is MNHEY and CDR2 is SVGAGI. V shed 0 bases and J shed 6 bases, with 11 bases lying between them. This CDR3 has 14 residues. CDR3 DNA: TGTGCCAGCAGTTACTCTGGAGGCCGACAGACCCAGTACTTC. Translation: CASSYSGGRQTQYF.

This clone was observed once. The chain links TRBV6-5 to TRBJ1-2; unclear D gene. Per the germline V gene, CDR1 is MNHEY and CDR2 is SVGAGI. The V end lost 0 bases, the J end lost 4 bases, and 9 bases lay between the germline ends. The CDR3 spans 14 residues. The CDR3 nucleotides read TGTGCCAGCAGTTACTCGGCGGAACTCTATGGCTACACCTTC. Its protein is CASSYSAELYGYTF.

The chain's CDR3 is CASSQGQGISEQYF. The CDR3 nucleotides are TGTGCCAGCAGCCAAGGCCAGGGGATCTCCGAGCAGTACTTC. The rearrangement joins TRBV14 to TRBJ2-7, with D possibly being TRBD1 (6 bases). CDR3 length: 14 amino acids. CDR1 and CDR2 (germline): SGHDN, FVKESK. With 1 base removed from V and 6 bases from J, the gap between germline ends came to 13 bases.

V is TRBV19 and J is TRBJ2-1, with TRBD1 matching 11 bases. Germline CDR1 LNHDA, CDR2 SQIVND (reference sequence). Unmatched junction bases numbered 11, after V lost 8 bases and J lost 8 bases. CDR3 length: 15 residues. CDR3 bases: TGTGCCAGTGTTTTTCCGGGACAGGGGGTCTATGAGCAGTTCTTC. This sequence encodes CASVFPGQGVYEQFF.

V gene TRBV7-8 combines with J gene TRBJ2-1; no clear D. The germline V gene has CDR1 SGHVS and CDR2 FQNEAQ. The CDR3 consists of 14 residues. Trimming stripped 1 base from V and 6 bases from J, with 10 bases between. The CDR3 protein is CASSLDQKPNEQFF. The CDR3 DNA follows: TGTGCCAGCAGCTTAGACCAGAAACCCAATGAGCAGTTCTTC. The full variable domain, its missing parts supplied by reference TRBV7-8 and TRBJ2-1, is GAGVSQSPRYKVAKRGQDVALRCDPISGHVSLFWYQQALGQGPEFLTYFQNEAQLDKSGLPSDRFFAERPEGSVSTLKIQRTQQEDSAVYLCASSLDQKPNEQFFGPGTRLTVL.

The V gene is TRBV4-3, the J gene TRBJ2-7, with D unresolved. This CDR3 has 13 residues. Germline CDR1 LGHNA, CDR2 YSLEER. V lost 1 base to trimming and J lost 4 bases, with 8 bases between them. The CDR3 nucleotides read TGCGCCAGCAGCCAAGTGGGCGCGTACGAGCAGTACTTC. This gives the protein CASSQVGAYEQYF.